This T cell receptor (beta chain) was recorded in a study of early T cells in non-severe SARS-CoV-2 infection (TCRdb year 2021). A note on the overall study: Bulk RNA from unsorted whole blood was used for TCR sequencing, so alpha and beta chains could not be paired. General findings and caveats noted by the study authors: Matching against VDJdb was skewed toward anti-spike CD8 responses, likely underestimated virus-specific expansions, and missed private and CD4 specificities.

This clonotype showed up many times. The clone's antigen remains unknown. Base qualities are not provided; no much larger clone lies one nucleotide away. Libraries were made using 5' RACE. TCRdb lists the instrument as NextSeq 500. To correct for sequencing error and PCR bias, the TCR library protocol tagged individual cDNA molecules with unique molecular identifiers. TCR alpha and beta chains were both sequenced, and the abundances of alpha and beta sequences in each sample were closely correlated with each other. The authors' pipeline ran thus. Decombinator V4 was used to annotate TCR sequences for V gene, J gene and CDR3. Expanded TCRs were defined as changing significantly between any two time points under a Poisson model with p below 0.0001. Abundances of TCRs were expressed as counts per million after normalisation to the total number of TCRs sequenced in each sample. TRAV1-2 paired with TRAJ12, TRAJ20 or TRAJ33 defined MAIT TCRs, while TRAV10 paired with TRAJ18 defined iNKT TCRs. VDJdb, accessed 1 November 2021, was searched for CMV, EBV and SARS-CoV-2 annotated TCRs, excluding TCRs annotated for multiple antigens. The public reads were run again by TCRdb, first through fastp at Q25 and then through MiXCR, and only productive beta chains were kept. Records with the same CDR3 protein are collapsed into one entry carrying the most frequent genes and DNA. These V and J calls are TCRdb output, not the study's own analysis. The sample profile shows tens of thousands of distinct CDR3 sequences; less than 9.5% of them were found once. The ten largest account for over 4% of the sample.

V is cut by 8 bases and J by 2 bases, and the space between the germline ends is 18 bases. Including the terminal cysteine and phenylalanine, the CDR3 comprises 16 residues. The CDR3 DNA has 48 bases and is translated from base 1. According to the germline V gene, CDR1 reads SGHVS and CDR2 reads FQNEAQ. The study was a case-control design nested within a healthcare worker cohort in London, UK, with weekly nasopharyngeal swab PCR tests and blood sampling. Healthcare workers were enrolled in the week of the UK lockdown, from 23 to 31 March 2020, and were followed every week for up to roughly 15 weeks.

This receptor was obtained from an adult who was a healthcare worker with PCR-confirmed SARS-CoV-2 infection or an uninfected control (not recorded which). Source: whole blood, taken at baseline. The sequence joins TRBV7-8 to TRBJ1-4; TRBD1 is perhaps the D gene, given 5 matching bases. The DNA is TGTGCCAGCGGGGCCCGGGTCTTTAGTACTAATGAAAAACTGTTTTTT. Its protein reads: CASGARVFSTNEKLFF.